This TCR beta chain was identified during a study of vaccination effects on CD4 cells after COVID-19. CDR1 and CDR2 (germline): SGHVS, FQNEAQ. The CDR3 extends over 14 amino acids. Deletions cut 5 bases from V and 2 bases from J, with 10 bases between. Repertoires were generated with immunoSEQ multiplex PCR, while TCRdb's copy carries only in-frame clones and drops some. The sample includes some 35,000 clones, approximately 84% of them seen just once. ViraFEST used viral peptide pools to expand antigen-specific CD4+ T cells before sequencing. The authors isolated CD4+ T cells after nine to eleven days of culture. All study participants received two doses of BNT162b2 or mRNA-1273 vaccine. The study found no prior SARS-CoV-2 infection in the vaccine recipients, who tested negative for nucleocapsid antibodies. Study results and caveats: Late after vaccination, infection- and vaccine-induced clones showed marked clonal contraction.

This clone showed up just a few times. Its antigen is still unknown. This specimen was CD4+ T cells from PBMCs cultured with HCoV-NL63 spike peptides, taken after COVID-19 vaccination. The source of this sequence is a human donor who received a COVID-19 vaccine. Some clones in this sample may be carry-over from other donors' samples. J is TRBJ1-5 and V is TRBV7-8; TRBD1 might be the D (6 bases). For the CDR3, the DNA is TGTGCCAGCAGCGTGCGACAGGGCAATCAGCCCCAGCATTTT. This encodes CASSVRQGNQPQHF.